These T cell receptor beta chains were read from a single sample in a study of technical replicates of blood from several donors. The repertoire was sequenced with immunoSEQ multiplex PCR; TCRdb's copy has only in-frame clones and lacks some. The table lists about 100,000 clones, about 94% of them singletons. Sequencing was performed on T cells isolated from PBMCs. The source of these receptors is a human donor in good health. Both conserved end residues are trimmed from each CDR3.

j_gene: TRBJ2-7
v_gene: TRBV9
len: 12
CDR3aa: ASSVAASGVEQY

j_gene: TRBJ2-1
v_gene: TRBV14
len: 15
CDR3aa: ASSQPRLAGGDNEQF

j_gene: TRBJ2-2
v_gene: TRBV29-1
len: 11
CDR3aa: SVDREHTGELF

j_gene: TRBJ2-5
v_gene: TRBV18
len: 17
CDR3aa: ASSLQEAGLAGGPETQY

j_gene: TRBJ2-1
v_gene: TRBV11-2
len: 12
CDR3aa: ASSRGLAFNEQF

j_gene: TRBJ1-2
v_gene: TRBV25-1
len: 9
CDR3aa: ASSESGYYT

j_gene: TRBJ2-1
v_gene: TRBV6-1
len: 13
CDR3aa: ASRLAGGVYNEQF

j_gene: TRBJ2-7
v_gene: TRBV14
len: 14
CDR3aa: ASSQNRQGDFDEQY

j_gene: TRBJ2-3
v_gene: TRBV6-1
len: 12
CDR3aa: ASRRGLHTDTQY

j_gene: TRBJ2-3
v_gene: TRBV5-1
len: 12
CDR3aa: ASSLDRGRGTQY

j_gene: TRBJ2-2
v_gene: TRBV29-1
len: 13
CDR3aa: SVAVAGQDTGELF

j_gene: TRBJ2-1
v_gene: TRBV5-1
len: 14
CDR3aa: ASSAYARGSYNEQF

j_gene: TRBJ2-1
v_gene: TRBV15
len: 12
CDR3aa: ATRNRAAGNEQF

j_gene: TRBJ1-1
v_gene: TRBV25-1
len: 12
CDR3aa: ASSGGDSQTEAF

j_gene: TRBJ2-5
v_gene: TRBV14
len: 11
CDR3aa: ASRQTGIETQY

j_gene: TRBJ2-2
v_gene: TRBV29-1
len: 10
CDR3aa: SVGGASGELF

j_gene: TRBJ2-3
v_gene: TRBV27
len: 12
CDR3aa: ASRWGDDTDTQY

j_gene: TRBJ1-1
v_gene: TRBV30
len: 12
CDR3aa: AWNPGQGHTEAF

j_gene: TRBJ2-1
v_gene: TRBV2
len: 10
CDR3aa: ASSVIRGEQF

j_gene: TRBJ2-7
v_gene: TRBV28
len: 12
CDR3aa: ASGQGLRSYEQY

j_gene: TRBJ2-3
v_gene: TRBV11-2
len: 16
CDR3aa: ASSPVEGTGTLTDTQY

j_gene: TRBJ2-7
v_gene: TRBV19
len: 13
CDR3aa: ASRDRGLSSYEQY

j_gene: TRBJ2-1
v_gene: TRBV4-1
len: 15
CDR3aa: ASSQVDLGIRNNEQF

j_gene: TRBJ2-1
v_gene: TRBV11-2
len: 14
CDR3aa: ASSPGVGRVYNEQF

j_gene: TRBJ2-5
v_gene: TRBV4-1
len: 16
CDR3aa: ASSRQAVSGSSGETQY

j_gene: TRBJ2-1
v_gene: TRBV7-9
len: 14
CDR3aa: ASSFSLGLGLEEQF

j_gene: TRBJ2-7
v_gene: TRBV2
len: 12
CDR3aa: ASSDAGISYEQY

j_gene: TRBJ1-2
v_gene: TRBV5-1
len: 13
CDR3aa: ASSLGLELNYGYT

j_gene: TRBJ1-3
v_gene: TRBV28
len: 11
CDR3aa: ASAATFRNTIY

j_gene: TRBJ1-1
v_gene: TRBV7-9
len: 12
CDR3aa: ASSQIRQITEAF

j_gene: TRBJ1-1
v_gene: TRBV4-1
len: 15
CDR3aa: ASSQGRPVSGGTEAF

j_gene: TRBJ1-4
v_gene: TRBV19
len: 12
CDR3aa: ASSISQGGEKLF

j_gene: TRBJ2-5
v_gene: TRBV5-4
len: 13
CDR3aa: ASRGEAGSKETQY

j_gene: TRBJ1-1
v_gene: TRBV20-1
len: 9
CDR3aa: SVRGSTEAF

j_gene: TRBJ2-7
v_gene: TRBV19
len: 12
CDR3aa: ASRMRDRGYEQY

j_gene: TRBJ1-2
v_gene: TRBV28
len: 12
CDR3aa: ASSFLGAQRGYT

j_gene: TRBJ1-1
v_gene: TRBV4-1
len: 14
CDR3aa: ASSQGQGPLNTEAF

j_gene: TRBJ2-7
v_gene: TRBV11-3
len: 13
CDR3aa: ASAKRGTRDYEQY

j_gene: TRBJ2-5
v_gene: TRBV2
len: 11
CDR3aa: ASSVILSETQY

j_gene: TRBJ1-5
v_gene: TRBV30
len: 13
CDR3aa: AWSSGTGQNQPQH

j_gene: TRBJ1-2
v_gene: TRBV5-1
len: 12
CDR3aa: ASSFWAGRGGYT

j_gene: TRBJ2-1
v_gene: TRBV13
len: 13
CDR3aa: ASSSGQIAYNEQF

j_gene: TRBJ2-3
v_gene: TRBV6-1
len: 14
CDR3aa: ASSEVGGASTDTQY

j_gene: TRBJ2-7
v_gene: TRBV28
len: 12
CDR3aa: ASSFARGAHEQY

j_gene: TRBJ2-1
v_gene: TRBV5-1
len: 12
CDR3aa: ASSLDLKYNEQF

j_gene: TRBJ2-1
v_gene: TRBV5-1
len: 13
CDR3aa: ASSLAGAINNEQF

j_gene: TRBJ1-4
v_gene: TRBV2
len: 10
CDR3aa: ASQVPAAKLF

j_gene: TRBJ1-5
v_gene: TRBV5-5
len: 12
CDR3aa: ASSSGQERVPQH

j_gene: TRBJ2-3
v_gene: TRBV28
len: 12
CDR3aa: ASSVPGQADTQY

j_gene: TRBJ2-5
v_gene: TRBV18
len: 14
CDR3aa: ASSPPLNRVVETQY

j_gene: TRBJ2-7
v_gene: TRBV6-1
len: 12
CDR3aa: ASTLLTGPYEQY